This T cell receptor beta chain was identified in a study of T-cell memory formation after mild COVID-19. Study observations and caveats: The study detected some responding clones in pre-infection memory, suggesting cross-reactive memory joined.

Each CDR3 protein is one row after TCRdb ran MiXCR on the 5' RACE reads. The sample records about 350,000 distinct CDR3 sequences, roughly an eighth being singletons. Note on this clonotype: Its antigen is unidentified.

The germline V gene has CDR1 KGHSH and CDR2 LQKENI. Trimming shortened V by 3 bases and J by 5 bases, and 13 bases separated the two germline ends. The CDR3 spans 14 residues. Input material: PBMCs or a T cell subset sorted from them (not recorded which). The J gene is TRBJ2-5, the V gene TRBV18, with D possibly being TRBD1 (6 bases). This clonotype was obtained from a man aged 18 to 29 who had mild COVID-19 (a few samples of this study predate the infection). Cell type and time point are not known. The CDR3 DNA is TGTGCCAGCTCACCGAATGGGGGCCGGGAGACCCAGTACTTC. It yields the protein CASSPNGGRETQYF.